The T cell receptor beta chain under discussion was sequenced for a study of T cells after somatic rescue of genetic block. Clones were sequenced by immunoSEQ multiplex PCR, and TCRdb holds only the in-frame ones, with some missing. This table has around 67,000 clones, approximately 90% appearing once. The count of this clone is one. The junction does not match germline at one end; this may be a read error. Specimen: peripheral blood mononuclear cells (PBMCs). The sequence came from a man between 40 and 49 years old.

This CDR3 is CASTLTPSADEQYF. The DNA of the CDR3 is TGTGCCAGCACCTTAACCCCCTCAGCGGACGAGCAGTACTTC. The chain carries TRBV7-9 and TRBJ2-7, with D tentatively TRBD2 (5 bases). Germline CDR1 and CDR2: SEHNR and FQNEAQ (reference sequence). The CDR3 has 14 amino acids.